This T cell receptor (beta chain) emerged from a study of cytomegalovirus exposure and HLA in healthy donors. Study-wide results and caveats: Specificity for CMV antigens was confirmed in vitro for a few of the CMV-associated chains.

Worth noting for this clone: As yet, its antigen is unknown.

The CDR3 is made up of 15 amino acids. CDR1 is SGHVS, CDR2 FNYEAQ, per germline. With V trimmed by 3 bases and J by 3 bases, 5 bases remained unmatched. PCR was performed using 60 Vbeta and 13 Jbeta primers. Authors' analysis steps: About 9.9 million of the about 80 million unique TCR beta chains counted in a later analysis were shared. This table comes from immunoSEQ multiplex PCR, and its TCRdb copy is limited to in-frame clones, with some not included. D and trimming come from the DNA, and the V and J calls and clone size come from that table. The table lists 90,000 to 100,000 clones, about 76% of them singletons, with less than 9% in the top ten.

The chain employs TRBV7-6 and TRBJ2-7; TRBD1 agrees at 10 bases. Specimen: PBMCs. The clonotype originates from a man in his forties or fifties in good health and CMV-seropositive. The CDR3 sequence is CASSLVGTGVYEQYF. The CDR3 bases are TGTGCCAGCAGCTTGGTCGGGACAGGGGTCTACGAGCAGTACTTC. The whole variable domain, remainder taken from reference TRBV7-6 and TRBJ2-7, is GAGVSQSPRYKVTKRGQDVALRCDPISGHVSLYWYRQALGQGPEFLTYFNYEAQQDKSGLPNDRFSAERPEGSISTLTIQRTEQRDSAMYRCASSLVGTGVYEQYFGPGTRLTVT.